This T cell receptor beta chain was captured in a study of Ad26.COV2.S vaccination and SARS-CoV-2 variants. Study-wide background: Participants got Ad26.COV2.S intramuscularly, once or twice 56 days apart.

Trimming removed 3 bases from V and 5 bases from J, with 20 bases in between. Germline V CDR1 and CDR2: KGHSH, LQKENI. The CDR3 totals 17 residues. TCRdb's copy holds only in-frame clones and misses some; the assay was immunoSEQ multiplex PCR. The repertoire consists of some 340,000 clones, with about 82% occurring once and the leading ten covering 1.5% to 2%. The sample's treatment: about 20 received Ad26.COV2.S at low or high dose, single or two shots; five or six received placebo; per-sample allocation not given. It was on day 63 after the first vaccine or placebo injection that samples were taken. It was Wuhan-strain SARS-CoV-2 spike that the Ad26 vaccine vector expressed.

The sequenced sample was peripheral blood, obtained in a trial of Ad26.COV2.S vaccine versus placebo. The source is a person between 18 and 65 years old who received the Ad26.COV2.S COVID-19 vaccine or a placebo. This chain links TRBV18 with TRBJ2-1, with D perhaps given as TRBD1 or TRBD2 (5 bases each). The CDR3 region has the DNA TGTGCCAGCTCACCCTACGGGACCGGGGACGGGGACAATGAGCAGTTCTTC. As protein: CASSPYGTGDGDNEQFF.